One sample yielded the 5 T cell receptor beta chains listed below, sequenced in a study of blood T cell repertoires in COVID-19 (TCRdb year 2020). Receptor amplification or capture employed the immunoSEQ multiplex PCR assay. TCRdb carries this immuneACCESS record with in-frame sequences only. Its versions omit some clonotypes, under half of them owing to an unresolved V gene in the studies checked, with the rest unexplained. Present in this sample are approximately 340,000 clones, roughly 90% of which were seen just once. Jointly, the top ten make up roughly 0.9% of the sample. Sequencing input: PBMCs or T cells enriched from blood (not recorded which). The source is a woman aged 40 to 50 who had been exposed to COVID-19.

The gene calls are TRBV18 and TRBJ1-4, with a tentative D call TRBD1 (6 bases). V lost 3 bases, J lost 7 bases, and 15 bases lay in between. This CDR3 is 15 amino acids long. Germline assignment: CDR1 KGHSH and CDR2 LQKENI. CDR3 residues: CASSPQTGVGEKLFF. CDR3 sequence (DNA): TGTGCCAGCTCACCTCAGACAGGAGTGGGTGAAAAACTGTTTTTT. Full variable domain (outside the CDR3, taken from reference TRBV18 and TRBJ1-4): NAGVMQNPRHLVRRRGQEARLRCSPMKGHSHVYWYRQLPEEGLKFMVYLQKENIIDESGMPKERFSAEFPKEGPSILRIQQVVRGDSAAYFCASSPQTGVGEKLFFGSGTQLSVL.

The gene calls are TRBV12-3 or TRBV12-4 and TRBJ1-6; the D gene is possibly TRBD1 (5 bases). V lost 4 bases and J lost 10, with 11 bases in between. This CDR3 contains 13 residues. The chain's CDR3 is CASSSNRQSPLHF. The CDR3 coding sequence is TGTGCCAGCAGTTCCAATCGACAGTCACCCCTCCACTTT.

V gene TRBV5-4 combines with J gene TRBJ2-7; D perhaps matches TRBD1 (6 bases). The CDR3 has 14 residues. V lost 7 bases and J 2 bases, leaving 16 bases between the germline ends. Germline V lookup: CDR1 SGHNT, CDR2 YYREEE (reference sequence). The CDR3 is CASALDRQAYEQYF. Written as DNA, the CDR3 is TGTGCCAGCGCCCTAGACAGACAGGCCTACGAGCAGTACTTC.

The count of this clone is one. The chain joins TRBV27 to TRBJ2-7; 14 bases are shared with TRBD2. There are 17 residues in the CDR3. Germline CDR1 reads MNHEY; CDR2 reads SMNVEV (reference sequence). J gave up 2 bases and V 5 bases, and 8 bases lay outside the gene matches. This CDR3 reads CASSLAPGLAGAYEQYF. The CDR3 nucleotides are TGTGCCAGCAGTCTGGCCCCGGGACTAGCGGGAGCCTACGAGCAGTACTTC.

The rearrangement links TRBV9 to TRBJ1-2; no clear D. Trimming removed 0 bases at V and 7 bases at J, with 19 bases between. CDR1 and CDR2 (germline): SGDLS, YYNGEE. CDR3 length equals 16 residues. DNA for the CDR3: TGTGCCAGCAGCGTAGATTTGACCGGCAGCGTCGCTGGCTACACCTTC. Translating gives CASSVDLTGSVAGYTF.